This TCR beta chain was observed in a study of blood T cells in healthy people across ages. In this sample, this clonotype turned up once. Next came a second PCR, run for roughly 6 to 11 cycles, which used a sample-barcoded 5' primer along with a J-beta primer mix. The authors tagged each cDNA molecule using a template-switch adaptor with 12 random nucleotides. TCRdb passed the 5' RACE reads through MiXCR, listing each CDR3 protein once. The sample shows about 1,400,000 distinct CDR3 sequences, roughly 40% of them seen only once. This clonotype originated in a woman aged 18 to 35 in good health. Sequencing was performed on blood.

CDR3 loop: CSARDSGRNTEAFF. CDR3 nucleotides: TGCAGTGCTAGAGACTCAGGACGGAACACTGAAGCTTTCTTT. The chain is built from TRBV20-1 and TRBJ1-1; no definite D call. The CDR3 length is 14 residues. Deletions cut 0 bases from V and 1 base from J, with 9 bases between. The germline CDR1 and CDR2 sequences are DFQATT and SNEGSKA (reference sequence).